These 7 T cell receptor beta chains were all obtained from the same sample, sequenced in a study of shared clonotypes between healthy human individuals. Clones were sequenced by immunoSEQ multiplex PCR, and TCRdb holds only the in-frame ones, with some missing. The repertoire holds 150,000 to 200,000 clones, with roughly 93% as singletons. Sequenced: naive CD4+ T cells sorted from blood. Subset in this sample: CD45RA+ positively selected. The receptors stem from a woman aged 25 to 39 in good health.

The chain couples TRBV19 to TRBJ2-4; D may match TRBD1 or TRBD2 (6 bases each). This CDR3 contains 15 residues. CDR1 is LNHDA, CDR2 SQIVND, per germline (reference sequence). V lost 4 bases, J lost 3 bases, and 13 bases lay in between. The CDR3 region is CASSRGGFNKNIQYF. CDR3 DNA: TGTGCCAGTAGTAGAGGGGGGTTTAACAAAAACATTCAGTACTTC. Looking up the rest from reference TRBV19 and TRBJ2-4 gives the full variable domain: DGGITQSPKYLFRKEGQNVTLSCEQNLNHDAMYWYRQDPGQGLRLIYYSQIVNDFQKGDIAEGYSVSREKKESFPLTVTSAQKNPTAFYLCASSRGGFNKNIQYFGAGTRLSVL.

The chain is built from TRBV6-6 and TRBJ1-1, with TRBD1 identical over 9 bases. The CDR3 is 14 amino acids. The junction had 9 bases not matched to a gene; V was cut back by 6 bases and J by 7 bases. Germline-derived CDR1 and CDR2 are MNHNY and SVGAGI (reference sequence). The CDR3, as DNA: TGTGCCAGCAGCCGATCCGACAGGGGGAGTGAAGCTTTCTTT. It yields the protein CASSRSDRGSEAFF.

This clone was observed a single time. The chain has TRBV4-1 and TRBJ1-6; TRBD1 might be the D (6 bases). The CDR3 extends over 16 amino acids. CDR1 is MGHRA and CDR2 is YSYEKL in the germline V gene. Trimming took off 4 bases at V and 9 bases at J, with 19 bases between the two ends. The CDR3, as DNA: TGCGCCAGCAGCCCTAGAGGGGGTCTCCCGTCTTCACCCCTCCACTTT. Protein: CASSPRGGLPSSPLHF.

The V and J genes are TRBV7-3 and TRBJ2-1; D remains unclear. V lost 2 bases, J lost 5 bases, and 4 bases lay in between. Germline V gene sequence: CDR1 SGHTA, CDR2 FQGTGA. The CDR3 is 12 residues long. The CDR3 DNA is TGTGCCAGCAGCTTAGAGAACAATGAGCAGTTCTTC. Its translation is CASSLENNEQFF.

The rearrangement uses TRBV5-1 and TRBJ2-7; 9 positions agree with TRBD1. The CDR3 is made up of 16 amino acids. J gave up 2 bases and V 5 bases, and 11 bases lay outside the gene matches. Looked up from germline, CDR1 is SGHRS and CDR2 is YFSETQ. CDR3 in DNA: TGCGCCAGCAGTAACGGCCGGGACAGGGCCCCCTACGAGCAGTACTTC. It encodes CASSNGRDRAPYEQYF.

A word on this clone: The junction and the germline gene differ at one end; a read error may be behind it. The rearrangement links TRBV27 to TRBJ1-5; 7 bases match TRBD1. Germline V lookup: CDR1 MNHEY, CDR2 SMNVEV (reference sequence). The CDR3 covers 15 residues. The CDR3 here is CASSLWPGGVEPQHF. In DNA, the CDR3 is TGTGCCAGCAGCTTATGGCCAGGGGGGGTAGAGCCCCAGCATTTT.

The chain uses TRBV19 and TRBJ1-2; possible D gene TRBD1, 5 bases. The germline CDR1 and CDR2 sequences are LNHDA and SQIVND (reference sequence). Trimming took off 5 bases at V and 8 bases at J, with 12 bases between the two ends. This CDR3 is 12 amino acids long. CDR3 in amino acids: CASSAWSGGYTF. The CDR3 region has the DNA TGTGCCAGTAGTGCCTGGTCAGGGGGCTACACCTTC. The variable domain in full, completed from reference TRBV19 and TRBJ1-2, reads DGGITQSPKYLFRKEGQNVTLSCEQNLNHDAMYWYRQDPGQGLRLIYYSQIVNDFQKGDIAEGYSVSREKKESFPLTVTSAQKNPTAFYLCASSAWSGGYTFGSGTRLTVV.